This is a list of T cell receptor beta chains from one sample in a study of T cell responses to AZD1222 COVID-19 vaccine. Sequencing used immunoSEQ multiplex PCR; TCRdb keeps in-frame clones, though not all of them. Among 150,000 to 200,000 clones listed, 88% were seen once. The sequenced sample was peripheral blood, obtained on day 0 of AZD1222 vaccination. These receptors were taken from an adult in good health. Both conserved end residues are part of each CDR3.

CASSYGRGFDYEQYF	TRBV6-5	TRBJ2-7
CASSAQMGDEQFF	TRBV9	TRBJ2-1
CASSEGPDTQYF	TRBV25-1	TRBJ2-3
CASSTTVGSGGARDTQYF	TRBV19	TRBJ2-3
CASSRDSYSPLHF	TRBV7-3	TRBJ1-6
CASSSPGTGVYEQYF	TRBV28	TRBJ2-7
CASMGASNQPQHF	TRBV2	TRBJ1-5
CASRSQGAGELFF	TRBV2	TRBJ2-2
CASSQSNANYGYTF	TRBV23-1	TRBJ1-2
CASSDRRGLSGELFF	TRBV10-1	TRBJ2-2
CASSESRGRLDYGYTF	TRBV2	TRBJ1-2
CAWMTDNYGYTF	TRBV30	TRBJ1-2
CASSLARGGKNTGELFF	TRBV7-9	TRBJ2-2
CASRGDTSNQPQHF	TRBV6-6	TRBJ1-5
CASSRSRTGDSPLHF	TRBV7-8	TRBJ1-6